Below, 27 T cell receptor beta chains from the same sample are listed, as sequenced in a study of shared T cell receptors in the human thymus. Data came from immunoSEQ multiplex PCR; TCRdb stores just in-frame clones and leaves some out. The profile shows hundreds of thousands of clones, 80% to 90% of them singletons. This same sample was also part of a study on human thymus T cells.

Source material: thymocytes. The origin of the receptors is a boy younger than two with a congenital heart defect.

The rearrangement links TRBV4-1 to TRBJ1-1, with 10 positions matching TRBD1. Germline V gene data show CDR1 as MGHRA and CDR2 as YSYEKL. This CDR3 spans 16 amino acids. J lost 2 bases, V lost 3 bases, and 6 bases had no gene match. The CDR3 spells CASSHGDRGYNTEAFF. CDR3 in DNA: TGCGCCAGCAGCCATGGGGACAGGGGTTACAACACTGAAGCTTTCTTT.

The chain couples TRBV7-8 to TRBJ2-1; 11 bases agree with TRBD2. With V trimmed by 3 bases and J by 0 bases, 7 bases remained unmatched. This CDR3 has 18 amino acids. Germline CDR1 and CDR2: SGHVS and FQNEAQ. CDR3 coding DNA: TGTGCCAGCAGCTTGAAACTAGCGGGGGTTGACTCCTACAATGAGCAGTTCTTC. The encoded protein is CASSLKLAGVDSYNEQFF.

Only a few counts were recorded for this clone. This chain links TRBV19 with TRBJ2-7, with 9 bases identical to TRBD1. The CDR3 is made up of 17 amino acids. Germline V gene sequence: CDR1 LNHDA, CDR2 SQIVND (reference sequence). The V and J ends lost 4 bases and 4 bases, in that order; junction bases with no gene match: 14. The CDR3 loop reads CASSSEGDREQEYEQYF. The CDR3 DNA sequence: TGTGCCAGTAGTAGTGAGGGGGACAGGGAGCAGGAATACGAGCAGTACTTC.

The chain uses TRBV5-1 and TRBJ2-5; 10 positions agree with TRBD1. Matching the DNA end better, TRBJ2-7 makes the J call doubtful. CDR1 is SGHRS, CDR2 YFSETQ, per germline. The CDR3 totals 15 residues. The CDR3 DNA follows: TGCGCCAGCAGCTTCGACAGGGGGCGCTTCCACGAGCAGTACTTC. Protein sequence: CASSFDRGRFHEQYF.

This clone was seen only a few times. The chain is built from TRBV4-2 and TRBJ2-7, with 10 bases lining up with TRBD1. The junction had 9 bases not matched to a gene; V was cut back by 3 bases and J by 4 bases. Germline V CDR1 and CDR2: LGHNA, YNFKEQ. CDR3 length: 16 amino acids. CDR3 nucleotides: TGTGCCAGCAGCCATGAGGGAGACAGGGGGCCATACGAGCAGTACTTC. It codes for CASSHEGDRGPYEQYF.

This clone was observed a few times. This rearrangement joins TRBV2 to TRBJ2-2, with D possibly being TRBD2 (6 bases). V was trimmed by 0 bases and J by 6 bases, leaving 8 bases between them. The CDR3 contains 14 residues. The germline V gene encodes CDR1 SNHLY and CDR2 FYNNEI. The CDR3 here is CASSEARGSGELFF. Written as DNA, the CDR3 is TGTGCCAGCAGTGAAGCTCGGGGGTCCGGGGAGCTGTTTTTT.

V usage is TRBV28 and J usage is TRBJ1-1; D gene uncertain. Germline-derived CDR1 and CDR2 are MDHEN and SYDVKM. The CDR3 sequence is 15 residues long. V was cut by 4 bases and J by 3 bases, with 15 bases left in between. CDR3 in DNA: TGTGCCAGCAGTTCCGAATATAGGCGGGACACTGAAGCTTTCTTT. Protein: CASSSEYRRDTEAFF.

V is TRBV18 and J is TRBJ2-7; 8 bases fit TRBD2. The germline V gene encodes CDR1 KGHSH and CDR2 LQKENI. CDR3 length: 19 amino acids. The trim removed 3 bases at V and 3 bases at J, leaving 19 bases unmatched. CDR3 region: CASSPSGGGYESLNYEQYF. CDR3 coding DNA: TGTGCCAGCTCACCCTCGGGCGGGGGGTACGAATCCCTTAACTACGAGCAGTACTTC.

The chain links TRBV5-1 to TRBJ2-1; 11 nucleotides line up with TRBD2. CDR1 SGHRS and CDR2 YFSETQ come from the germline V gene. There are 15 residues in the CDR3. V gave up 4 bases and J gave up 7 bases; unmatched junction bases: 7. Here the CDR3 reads CASSDSGRALNEQFF. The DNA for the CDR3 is TGCGCCAGCAGCGATAGCGGGAGGGCCCTAAATGAGCAGTTCTTC.

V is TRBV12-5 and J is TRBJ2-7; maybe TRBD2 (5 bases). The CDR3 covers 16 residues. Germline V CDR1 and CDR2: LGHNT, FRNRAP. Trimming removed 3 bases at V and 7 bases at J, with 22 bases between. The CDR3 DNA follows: TGTGCTAGTGGTTTATGCCCCCTAGCTTCATGTATAGAGCAGTACTTC. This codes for CASGLCPLASCIEQYF. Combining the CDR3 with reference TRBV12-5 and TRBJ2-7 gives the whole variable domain DARVTQTPRHKVTEMGQEVTMRCQPILGHNTVFWYRQTMMQGLELLAYFRNRAPLDDSGMPKDRFSAEMPDATLATLKIQPSEPRDSAVYFCASGLCPLASCIEQYFGPGTRLTVT.

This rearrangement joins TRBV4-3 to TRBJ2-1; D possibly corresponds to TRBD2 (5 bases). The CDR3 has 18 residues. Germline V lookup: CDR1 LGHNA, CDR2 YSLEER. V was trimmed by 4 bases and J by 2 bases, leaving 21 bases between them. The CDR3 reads CASSLTSRGWATYNEQFF. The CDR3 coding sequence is TGCGCCAGCAGCCTAACATCCCGCGGGTGGGCTACCTACAATGAGCAGTTCTTC.

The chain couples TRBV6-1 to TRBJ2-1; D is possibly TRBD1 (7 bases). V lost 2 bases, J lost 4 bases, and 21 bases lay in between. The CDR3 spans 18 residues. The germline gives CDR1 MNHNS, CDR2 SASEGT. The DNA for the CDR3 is TGTGCCAGCAGTGAACGCGGAGGGACAGAGCTTGGGTACAATGAGCAGTTCTTC. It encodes CASSERGGTELGYNEQFF.

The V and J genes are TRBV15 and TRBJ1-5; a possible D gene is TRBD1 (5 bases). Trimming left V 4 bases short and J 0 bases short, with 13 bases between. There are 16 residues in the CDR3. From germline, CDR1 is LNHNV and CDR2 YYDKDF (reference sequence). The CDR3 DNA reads TGTGCCACCAGCACCCAAGACAGATCTAGCAATCAGCCCCAGCATTTT. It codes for CATSTQDRSSNQPQHF. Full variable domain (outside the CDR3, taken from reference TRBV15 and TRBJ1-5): DAMVIQNPRYQVTQFGKPVTLSCSQTLNHNVMYWYQQKSSQAPKLLFHYYDKDFNNEADTPDNFQSRRPNTSFCFLDIRSPGLGDTAMYLCATSTQDRSSNQPQHFGDGTRLSIL.

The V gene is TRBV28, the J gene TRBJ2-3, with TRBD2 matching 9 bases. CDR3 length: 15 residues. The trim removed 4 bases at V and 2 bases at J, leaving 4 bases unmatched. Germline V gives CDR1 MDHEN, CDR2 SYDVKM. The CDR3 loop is CASSSLAGITDTQYF. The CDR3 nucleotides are TGTGCCAGCAGTTCCCTAGCGGGGATCACAGATACGCAGTATTTT.

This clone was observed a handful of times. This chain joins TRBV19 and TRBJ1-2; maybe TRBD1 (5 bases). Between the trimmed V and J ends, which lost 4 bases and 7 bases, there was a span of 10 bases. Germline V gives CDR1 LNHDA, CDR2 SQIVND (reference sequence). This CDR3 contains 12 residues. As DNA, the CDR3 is TGTGCCAGTAGTAGCCTAGGGGTTGGCTACACCTTC. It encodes CASSSLGVGYTF.

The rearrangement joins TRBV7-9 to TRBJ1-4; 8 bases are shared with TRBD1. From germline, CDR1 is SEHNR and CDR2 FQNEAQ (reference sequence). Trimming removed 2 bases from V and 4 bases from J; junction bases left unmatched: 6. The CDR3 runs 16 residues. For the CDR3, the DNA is TGTGCCAGCAGCTTAAGTCGGACAGGGATTAATGAAAAACTGTTTTTT. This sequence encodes CASSLSRTGINEKLFF.

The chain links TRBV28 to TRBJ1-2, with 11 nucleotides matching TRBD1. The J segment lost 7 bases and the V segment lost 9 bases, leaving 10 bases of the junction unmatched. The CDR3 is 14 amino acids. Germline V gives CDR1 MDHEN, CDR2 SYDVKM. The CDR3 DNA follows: TGTGCCAGGAGGCAGGACAGGGGGCTCAGTGGCTACACCTTC. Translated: CARRQDRGLSGYTF.

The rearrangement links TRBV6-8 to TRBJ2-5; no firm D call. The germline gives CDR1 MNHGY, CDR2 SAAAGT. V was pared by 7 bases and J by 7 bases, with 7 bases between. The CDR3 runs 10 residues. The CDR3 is CASTPGTQYF. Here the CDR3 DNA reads TGTGCCAGCACCCCAGGGACCCAGTACTTC.

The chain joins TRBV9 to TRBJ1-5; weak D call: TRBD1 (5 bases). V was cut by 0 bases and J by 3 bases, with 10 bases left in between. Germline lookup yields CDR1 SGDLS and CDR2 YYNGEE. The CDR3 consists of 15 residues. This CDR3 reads CASSVEPGLNQPQHF. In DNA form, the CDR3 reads TGTGCCAGCAGCGTAGAACCAGGGCTCAATCAGCCCCAGCATTTT.

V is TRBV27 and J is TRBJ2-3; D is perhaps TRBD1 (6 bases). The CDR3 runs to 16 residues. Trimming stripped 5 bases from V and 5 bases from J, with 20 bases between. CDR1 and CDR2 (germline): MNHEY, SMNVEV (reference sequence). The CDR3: CASSTFVPQGQDTQYF. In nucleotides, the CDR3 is TGTGCCAGCAGTACGTTCGTGCCACAGGGTCAAGATACGCAGTATTTT.

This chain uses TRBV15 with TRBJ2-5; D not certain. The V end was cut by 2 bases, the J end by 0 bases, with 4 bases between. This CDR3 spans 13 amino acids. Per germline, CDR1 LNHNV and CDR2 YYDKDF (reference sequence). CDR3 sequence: CATSRSYQETQYF. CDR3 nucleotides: TGTGCCACCAGCAGATCGTACCAAGAGACCCAGTACTTC.

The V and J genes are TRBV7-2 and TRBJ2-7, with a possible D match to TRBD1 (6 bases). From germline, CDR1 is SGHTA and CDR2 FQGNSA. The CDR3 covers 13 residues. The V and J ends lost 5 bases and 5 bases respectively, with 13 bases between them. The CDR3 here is CASSRPGVDEQYF. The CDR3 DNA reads TGTGCCAGCAGCCGCCCAGGGGTGGACGAGCAGTACTTC.

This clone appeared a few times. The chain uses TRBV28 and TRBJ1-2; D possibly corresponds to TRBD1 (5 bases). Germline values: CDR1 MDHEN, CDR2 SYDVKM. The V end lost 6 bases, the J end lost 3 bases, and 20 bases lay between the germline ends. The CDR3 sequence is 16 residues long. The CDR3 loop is CASRVHGGDRYYGYTF. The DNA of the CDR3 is TGTGCCAGCAGGGTCCATGGGGGGGACCGCTACTATGGCTACACCTTC.

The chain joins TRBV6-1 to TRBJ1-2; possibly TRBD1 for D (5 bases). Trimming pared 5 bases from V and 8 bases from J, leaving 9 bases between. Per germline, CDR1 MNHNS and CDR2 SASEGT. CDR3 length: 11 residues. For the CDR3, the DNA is TGTGCCAGCAGTACAGGTTACGGCTACACCTTC. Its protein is CASSTGYGYTF.

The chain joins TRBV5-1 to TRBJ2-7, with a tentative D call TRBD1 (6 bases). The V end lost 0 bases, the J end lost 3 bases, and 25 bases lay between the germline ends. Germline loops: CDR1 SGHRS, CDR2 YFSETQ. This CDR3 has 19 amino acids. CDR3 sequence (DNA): TGCGCCAGCAGCTTGGCCGTCGGCAGGGGAAAAAGTGGATTCTACGAGCAGTACTTC. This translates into CASSLAVGRGKSGFYEQYF. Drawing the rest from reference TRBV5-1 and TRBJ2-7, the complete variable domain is KAGVTQTPRYLIKTRGQQVTLSCSPISGHRSVSWYQQTPGQGLQFLFEYFSETQRNKGNFPGRFSGRQFSNSRSEMNVSTLELGDSALYLCASSLAVGRGKSGFYEQYFGPGTRLTVT.

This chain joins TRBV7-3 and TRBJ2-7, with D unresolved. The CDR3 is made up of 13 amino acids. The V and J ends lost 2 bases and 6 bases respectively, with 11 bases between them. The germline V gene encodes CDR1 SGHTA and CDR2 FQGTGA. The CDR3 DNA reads TGTGCCAGCAGCTTAGTTCCCCTCTCCGAGCAGTACTTC. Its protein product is CASSLVPLSEQYF.

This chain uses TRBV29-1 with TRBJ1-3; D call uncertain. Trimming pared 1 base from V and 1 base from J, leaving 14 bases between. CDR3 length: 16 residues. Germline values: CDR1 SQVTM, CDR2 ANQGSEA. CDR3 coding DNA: TGCAGCGTTGAAGTGAGCGGGAGGCCGTCTGGAAACACCATATATTTT. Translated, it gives CSVEVSGRPSGNTIYF. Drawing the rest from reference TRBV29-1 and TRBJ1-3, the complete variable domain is SAVISQKPSRDICQRGTSLTIQCQVDSQVTMMFWYRQQPGQSLTLIATANQGSEATYESGFVIDKFPISRPNLTFSTLTVSNMSPEDSSIYLCSVEVSGRPSGNTIYFGEGSWLTVV.